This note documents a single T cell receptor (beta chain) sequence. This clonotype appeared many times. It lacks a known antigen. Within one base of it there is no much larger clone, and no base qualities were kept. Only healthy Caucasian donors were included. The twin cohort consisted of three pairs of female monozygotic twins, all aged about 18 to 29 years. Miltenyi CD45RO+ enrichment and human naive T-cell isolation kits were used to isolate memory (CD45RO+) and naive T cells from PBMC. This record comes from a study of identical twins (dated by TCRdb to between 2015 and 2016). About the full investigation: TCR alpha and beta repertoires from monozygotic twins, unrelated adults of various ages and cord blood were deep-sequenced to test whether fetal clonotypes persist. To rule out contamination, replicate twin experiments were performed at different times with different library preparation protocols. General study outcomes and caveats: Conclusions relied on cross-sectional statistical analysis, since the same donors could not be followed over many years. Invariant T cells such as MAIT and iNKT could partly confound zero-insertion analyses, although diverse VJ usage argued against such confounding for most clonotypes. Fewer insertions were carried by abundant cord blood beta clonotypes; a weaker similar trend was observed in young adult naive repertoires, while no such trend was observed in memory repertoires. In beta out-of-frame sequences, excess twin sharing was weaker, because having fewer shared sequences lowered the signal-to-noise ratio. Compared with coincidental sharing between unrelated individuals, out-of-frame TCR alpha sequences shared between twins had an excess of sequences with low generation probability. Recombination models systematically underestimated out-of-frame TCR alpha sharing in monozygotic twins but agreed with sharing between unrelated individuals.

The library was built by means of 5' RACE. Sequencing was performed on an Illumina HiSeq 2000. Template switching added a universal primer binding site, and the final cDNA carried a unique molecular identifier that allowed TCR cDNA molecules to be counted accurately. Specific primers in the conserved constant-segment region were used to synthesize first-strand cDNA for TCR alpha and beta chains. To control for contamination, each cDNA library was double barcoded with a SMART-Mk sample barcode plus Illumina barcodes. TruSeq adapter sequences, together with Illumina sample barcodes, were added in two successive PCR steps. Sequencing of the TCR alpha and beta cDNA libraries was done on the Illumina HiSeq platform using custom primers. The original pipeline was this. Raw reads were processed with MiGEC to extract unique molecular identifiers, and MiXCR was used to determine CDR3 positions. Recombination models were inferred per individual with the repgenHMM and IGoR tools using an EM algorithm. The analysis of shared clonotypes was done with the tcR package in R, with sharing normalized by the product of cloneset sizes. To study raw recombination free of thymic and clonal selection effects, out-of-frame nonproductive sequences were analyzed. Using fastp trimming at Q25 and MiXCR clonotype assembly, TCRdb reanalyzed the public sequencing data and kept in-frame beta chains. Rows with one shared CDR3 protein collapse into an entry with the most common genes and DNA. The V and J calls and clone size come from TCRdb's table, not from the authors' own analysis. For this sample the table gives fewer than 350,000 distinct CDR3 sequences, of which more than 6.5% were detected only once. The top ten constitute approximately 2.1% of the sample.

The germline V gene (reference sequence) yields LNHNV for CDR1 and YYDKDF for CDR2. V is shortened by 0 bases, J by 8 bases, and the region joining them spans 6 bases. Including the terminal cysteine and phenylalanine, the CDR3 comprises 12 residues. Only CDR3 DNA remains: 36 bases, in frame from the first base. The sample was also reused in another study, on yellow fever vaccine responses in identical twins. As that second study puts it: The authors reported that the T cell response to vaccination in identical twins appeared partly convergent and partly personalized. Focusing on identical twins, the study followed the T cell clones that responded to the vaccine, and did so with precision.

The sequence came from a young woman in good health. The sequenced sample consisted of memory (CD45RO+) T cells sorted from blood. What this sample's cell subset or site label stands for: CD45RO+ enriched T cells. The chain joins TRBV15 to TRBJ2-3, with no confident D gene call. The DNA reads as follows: TGTGCCACCAGCAGAGATTCGTTTACGCAGTATTTT. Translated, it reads CATSRDSFTQYF. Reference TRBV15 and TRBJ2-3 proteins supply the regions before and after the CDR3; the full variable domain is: DAMVIQNPRYQVTQFGKPVTLSCSQTLNHNVMYWYQQKSSQAPKLLFHYYDKDFNNEADTPDNFQSRRPNTSFCFLDIRSPGLGDTAMYLCATSRDSFTQYFGPGTRLTVL.